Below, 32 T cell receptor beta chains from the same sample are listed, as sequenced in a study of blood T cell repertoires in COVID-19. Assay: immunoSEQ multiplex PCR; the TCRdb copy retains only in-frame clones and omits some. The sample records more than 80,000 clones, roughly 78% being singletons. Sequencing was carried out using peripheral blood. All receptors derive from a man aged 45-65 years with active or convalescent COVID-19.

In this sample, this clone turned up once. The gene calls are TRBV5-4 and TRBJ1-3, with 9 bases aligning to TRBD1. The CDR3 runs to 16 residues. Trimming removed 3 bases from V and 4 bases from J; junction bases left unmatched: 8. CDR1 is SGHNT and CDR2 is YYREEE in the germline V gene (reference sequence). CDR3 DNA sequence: TGTGCCAGCAGCTCACAGGGGGCTGGTTCCGGAAACACCATATATTTT. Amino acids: CASSSQGAGSGNTIYF.

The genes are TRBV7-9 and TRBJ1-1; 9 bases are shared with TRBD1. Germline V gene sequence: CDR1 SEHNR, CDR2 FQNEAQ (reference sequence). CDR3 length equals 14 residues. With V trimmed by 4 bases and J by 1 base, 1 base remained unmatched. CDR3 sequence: CASSSQGANTEAFF. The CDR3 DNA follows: TGTGCCAGCAGCTCACAGGGGGCGAACACTGAAGCTTTCTTT.

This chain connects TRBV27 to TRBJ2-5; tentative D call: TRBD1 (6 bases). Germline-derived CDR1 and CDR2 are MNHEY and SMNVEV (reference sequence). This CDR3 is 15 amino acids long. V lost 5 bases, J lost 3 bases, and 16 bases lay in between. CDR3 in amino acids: CASSLQGRLEETQYF. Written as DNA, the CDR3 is TGTGCCAGCAGTCTACAGGGAAGATTGGAAGAGACCCAGTACTTC.

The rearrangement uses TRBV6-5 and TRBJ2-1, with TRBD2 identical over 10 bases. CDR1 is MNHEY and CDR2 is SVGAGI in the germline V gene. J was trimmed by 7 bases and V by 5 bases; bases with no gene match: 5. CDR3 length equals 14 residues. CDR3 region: CASSSISGGNEQFF. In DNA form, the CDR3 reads TGTGCCAGCAGTAGTATTAGCGGGGGGAATGAGCAGTTCTTC.

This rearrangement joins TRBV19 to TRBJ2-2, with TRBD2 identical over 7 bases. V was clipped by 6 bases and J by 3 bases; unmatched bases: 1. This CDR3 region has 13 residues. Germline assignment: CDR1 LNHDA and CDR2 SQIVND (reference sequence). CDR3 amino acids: CASSGGYTGELFF. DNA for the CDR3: TGTGCCAGTAGCGGGGGGTACACCGGGGAGCTGTTTTTT.

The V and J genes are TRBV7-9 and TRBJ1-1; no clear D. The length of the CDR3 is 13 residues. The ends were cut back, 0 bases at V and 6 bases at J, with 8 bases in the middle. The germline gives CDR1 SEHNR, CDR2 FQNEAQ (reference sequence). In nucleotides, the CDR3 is TGTGCCAGCAGCTTAGCCGGGAAATCTGAAGCTTTCTTT. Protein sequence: CASSLAGKSEAFF.

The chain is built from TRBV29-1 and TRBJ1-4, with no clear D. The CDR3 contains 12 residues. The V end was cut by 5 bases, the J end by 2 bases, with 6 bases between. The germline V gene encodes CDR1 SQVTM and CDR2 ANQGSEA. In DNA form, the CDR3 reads TGCAGCGTTATTGGCACTAATGAAAAACTGTTTTTT. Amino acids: CSVIGTNEKLFF.

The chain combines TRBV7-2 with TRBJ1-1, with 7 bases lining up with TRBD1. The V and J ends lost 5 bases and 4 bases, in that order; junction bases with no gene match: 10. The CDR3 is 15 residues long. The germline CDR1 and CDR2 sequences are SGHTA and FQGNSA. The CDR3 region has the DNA TGTGCCAGCAGCCAAGCCCCAGGGGGAAGCACTGAAGCTTTCTTT. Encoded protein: CASSQAPGGSTEAFF.

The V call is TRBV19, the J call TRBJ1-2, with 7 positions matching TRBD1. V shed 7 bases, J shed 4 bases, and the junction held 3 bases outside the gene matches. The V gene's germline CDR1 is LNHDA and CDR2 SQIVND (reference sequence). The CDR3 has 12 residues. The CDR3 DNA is TGTGCCAGTACCGGGACAGCCTATGGCTACACCTTC. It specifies CASTGTAYGYTF.

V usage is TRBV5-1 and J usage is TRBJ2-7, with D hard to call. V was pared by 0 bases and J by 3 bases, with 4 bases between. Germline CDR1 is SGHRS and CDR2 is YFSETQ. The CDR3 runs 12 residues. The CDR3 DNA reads TGCGCCAGCAGCTTGGAGAGCTACGAGCAGTACTTC. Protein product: CASSLESYEQYF.

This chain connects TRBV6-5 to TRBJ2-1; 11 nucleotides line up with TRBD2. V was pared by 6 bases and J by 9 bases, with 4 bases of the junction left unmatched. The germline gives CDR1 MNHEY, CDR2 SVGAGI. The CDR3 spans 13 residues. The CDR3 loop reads CASRLAGGGEQFF. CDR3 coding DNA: TGTGCCAGCAGGCTAGCGGGGGGCGGTGAGCAGTTCTTC.

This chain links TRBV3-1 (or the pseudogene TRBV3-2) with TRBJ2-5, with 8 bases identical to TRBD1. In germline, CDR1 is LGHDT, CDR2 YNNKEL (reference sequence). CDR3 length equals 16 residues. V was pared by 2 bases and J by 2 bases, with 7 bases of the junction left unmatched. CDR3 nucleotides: TGTGCCAGCAGCCAAACCCAGGGGGCGCAACAAGAGACCCAGTACTTC. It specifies CASSQTQGAQQETQYF.

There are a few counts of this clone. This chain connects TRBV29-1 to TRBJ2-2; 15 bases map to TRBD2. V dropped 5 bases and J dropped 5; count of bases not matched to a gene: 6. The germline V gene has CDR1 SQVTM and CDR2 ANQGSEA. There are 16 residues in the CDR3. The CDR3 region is CSVRGLAGGKTGELFF. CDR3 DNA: TGCAGCGTTAGGGGACTAGCGGGGGGCAAAACCGGGGAGCTGTTTTTT.

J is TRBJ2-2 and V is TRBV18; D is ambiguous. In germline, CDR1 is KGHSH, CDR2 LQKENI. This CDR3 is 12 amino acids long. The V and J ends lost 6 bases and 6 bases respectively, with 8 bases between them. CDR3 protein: CASSGQPGELFF. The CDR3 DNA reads TGTGCCAGCTCGGGCCAGCCCGGGGAGCTGTTTTTT.

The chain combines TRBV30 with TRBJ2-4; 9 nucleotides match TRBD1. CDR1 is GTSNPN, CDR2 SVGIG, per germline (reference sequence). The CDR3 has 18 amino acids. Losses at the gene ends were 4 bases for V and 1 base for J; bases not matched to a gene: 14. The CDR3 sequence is CAWTRDRASQGAKNIQYF. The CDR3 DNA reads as TGTGCCTGGACTCGGGACAGGGCCTCGCAGGGGGCCAAAAACATTCAGTACTTC.

The CDR3 is CASPGQGRSEQYF. The CDR3 nucleotides are TGTGCCAGTCCGGGACAGGGGAGGAGCGAGCAGTACTTC. V and J are TRBV6-5 and TRBJ2-7, with 10 nucleotides matching TRBD1. V lost 9 bases to trimming and J lost 6 bases; unmatched junction nucleotides: 8. Germline-derived CDR1 and CDR2 are MNHEY and SVGAGI. This CDR3 spans 13 amino acids.

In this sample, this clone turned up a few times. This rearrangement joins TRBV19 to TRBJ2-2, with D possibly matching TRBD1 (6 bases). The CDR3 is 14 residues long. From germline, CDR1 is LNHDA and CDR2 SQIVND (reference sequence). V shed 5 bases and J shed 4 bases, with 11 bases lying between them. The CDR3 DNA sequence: TGTGCCAGTAGTTCAGGGGCGGGCACCGGGGAGCTGTTTTTT. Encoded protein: CASSSGAGTGELFF. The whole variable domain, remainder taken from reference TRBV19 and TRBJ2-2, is DGGITQSPKYLFRKEGQNVTLSCEQNLNHDAMYWYRQDPGQGLRLIYYSQIVNDFQKGDIAEGYSVSREKKESFPLTVTSAQKNPTAFYLCASSSGAGTGELFFGEGSRLTVL.

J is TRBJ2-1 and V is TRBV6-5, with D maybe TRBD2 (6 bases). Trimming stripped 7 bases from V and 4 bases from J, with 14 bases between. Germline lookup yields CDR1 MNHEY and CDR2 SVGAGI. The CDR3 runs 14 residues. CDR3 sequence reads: CASKREAPYNEQFF. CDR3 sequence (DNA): TGTGCCAGCAAGAGGGAGGCACCATACAATGAGCAGTTCTTC.

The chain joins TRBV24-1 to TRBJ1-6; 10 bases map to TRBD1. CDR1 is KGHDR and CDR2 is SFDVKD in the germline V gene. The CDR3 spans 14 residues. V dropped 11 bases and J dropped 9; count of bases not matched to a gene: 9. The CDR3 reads CAIFGQGGGSPLHF. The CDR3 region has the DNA TGTGCCATTTTCGGACAGGGGGGCGGTTCACCCCTCCACTTT.

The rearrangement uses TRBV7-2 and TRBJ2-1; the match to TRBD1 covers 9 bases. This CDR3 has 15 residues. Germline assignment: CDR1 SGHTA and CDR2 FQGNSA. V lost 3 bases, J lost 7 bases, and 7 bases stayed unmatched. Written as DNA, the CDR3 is TGTGCCAGCAGCTTCCCGGGACAGGGTCAAAATGAGCAGTTCTTC. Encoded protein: CASSFPGQGQNEQFF. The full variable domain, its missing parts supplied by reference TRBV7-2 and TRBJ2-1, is GAGVSQSPSNKVTEKGKDVELRCDPISGHTALYWYRQSLGQGLEFLIYFQGNSAPDKSGLPSDRFSAERTGGSVSTLTIQRTQQEDSAVYLCASSFPGQGQNEQFFGPGTRLTVL.

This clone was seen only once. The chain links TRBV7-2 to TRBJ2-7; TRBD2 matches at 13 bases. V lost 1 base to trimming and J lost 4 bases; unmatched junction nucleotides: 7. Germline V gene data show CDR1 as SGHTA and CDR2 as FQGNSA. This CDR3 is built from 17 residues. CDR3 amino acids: CASSLGAGTSGEYEQYF. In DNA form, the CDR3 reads TGTGCCAGCAGCTTAGGGGCCGGGACTAGCGGGGAATACGAGCAGTACTTC.

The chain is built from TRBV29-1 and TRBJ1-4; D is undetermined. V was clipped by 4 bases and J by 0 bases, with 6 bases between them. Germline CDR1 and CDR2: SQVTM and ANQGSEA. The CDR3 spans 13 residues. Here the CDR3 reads CSVVSPTNEKLFF. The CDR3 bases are TGCAGCGTTGTCTCCCCAACTAATGAAAAACTGTTTTTT.

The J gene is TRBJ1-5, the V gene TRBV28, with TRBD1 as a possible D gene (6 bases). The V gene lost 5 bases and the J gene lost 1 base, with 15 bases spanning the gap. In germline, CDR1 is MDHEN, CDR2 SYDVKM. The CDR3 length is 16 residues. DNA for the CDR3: TGTGCCAGCAGTCGTAGGACAGCGGCCAGCAATCAGCCCCAGCATTTT. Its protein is CASSRRTAASNQPQHF. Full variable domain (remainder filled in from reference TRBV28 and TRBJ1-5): DVKVTQSSRYLVKRTGEKVFLECVQDMDHENMFWYRQDPGLGLRLIYFSYDVKMKEKGDIPEGYSVSREKKERFSLILESASTNQTSMYLCASSRRTAASNQPQHFGDGTRLSIL.

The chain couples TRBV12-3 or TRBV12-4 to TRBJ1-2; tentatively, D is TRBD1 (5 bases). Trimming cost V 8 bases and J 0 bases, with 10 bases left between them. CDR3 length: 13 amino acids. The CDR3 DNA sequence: TGTGCCAGCGTAGGGGCCTCTAACTATGGCTACACCTTC. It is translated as CASVGASNYGYTF.

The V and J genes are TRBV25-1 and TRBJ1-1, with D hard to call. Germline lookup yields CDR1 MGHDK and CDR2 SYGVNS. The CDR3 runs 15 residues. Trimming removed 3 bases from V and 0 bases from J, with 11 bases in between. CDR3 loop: CASSDPGTMNTEAFF. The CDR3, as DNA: TGTGCCAGCAGTGATCCCGGTACCATGAACACTGAAGCTTTCTTT.

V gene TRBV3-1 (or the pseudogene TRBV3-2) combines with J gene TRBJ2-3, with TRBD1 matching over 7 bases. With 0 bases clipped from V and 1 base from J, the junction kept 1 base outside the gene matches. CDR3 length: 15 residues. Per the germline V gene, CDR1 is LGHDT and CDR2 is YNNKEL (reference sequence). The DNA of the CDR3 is TGTGCCAGCAGCCAAGACGGGACAGGCACAGATACGCAGTATTTT. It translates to CASSQDGTGTDTQYF.

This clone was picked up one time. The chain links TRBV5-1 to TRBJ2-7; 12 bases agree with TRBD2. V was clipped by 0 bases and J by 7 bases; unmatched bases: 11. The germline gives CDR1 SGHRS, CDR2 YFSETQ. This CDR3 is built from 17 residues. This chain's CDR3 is CASSLAATSGGPREQYF. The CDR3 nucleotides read TGCGCCAGCAGCTTGGCCGCGACTAGCGGGGGCCCCCGGGAGCAGTACTTC.

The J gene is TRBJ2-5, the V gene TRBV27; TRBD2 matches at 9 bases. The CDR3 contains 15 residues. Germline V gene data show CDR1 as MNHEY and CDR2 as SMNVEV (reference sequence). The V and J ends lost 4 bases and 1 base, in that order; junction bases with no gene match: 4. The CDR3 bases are TGTGCCAGCAGTTGGGGAGCGGGGGGCCAAGAGACCCAGTACTTC. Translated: CASSWGAGGQETQYF.

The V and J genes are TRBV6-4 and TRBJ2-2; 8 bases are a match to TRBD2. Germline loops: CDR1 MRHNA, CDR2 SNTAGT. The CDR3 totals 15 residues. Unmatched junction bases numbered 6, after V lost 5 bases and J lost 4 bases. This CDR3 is CASSRLAGFTGELFF. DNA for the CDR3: TGTGCCAGCAGTCGGCTAGCGGGCTTCACCGGGGAGCTGTTTTTT.

CDR3 region: CSAETGTDTQYF. The DNA of the CDR3 is TGCAGCGCCGAGACTGGCACAGATACGCAGTATTTT. The chain combines TRBV29-1 with TRBJ2-3, with D uncertain. This CDR3 has 12 amino acids. V was clipped by 7 bases and J by 1 base, with 9 bases between them. Per germline, CDR1 SQVTM and CDR2 ANQGSEA.

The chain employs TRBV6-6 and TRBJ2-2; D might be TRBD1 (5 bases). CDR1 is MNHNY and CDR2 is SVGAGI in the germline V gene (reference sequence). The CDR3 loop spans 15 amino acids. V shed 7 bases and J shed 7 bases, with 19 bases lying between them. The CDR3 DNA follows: TGTGCCAGCACAATACAGGCGTACAGTGGCGGGGAGCTGTTTTTT. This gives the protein CASTIQAYSGGELFF.

The CDR3 coding sequence is TGTGCCAGCAGCCCGTTAGGGGAAGGTGAAAAACTGTTTTTT. This gives the protein CASSPLGEGEKLFF. The chain recombines TRBV5-6 with TRBJ1-4, with D possibly TRBD1 on 5 matching bases. Deletions cut 4 bases from V and 7 bases from J, with 14 bases between. This CDR3 comprises 14 residues. Looked up from germline, CDR1 is SGHDT and CDR2 is YYEEEE.